These T cell receptor beta chains were read from a single sample in a study of blood T cell repertoires in COVID-19. The method was immunoSEQ multiplex PCR; TCRdb's version includes in-frame clones alone and lacks a portion of them. The data hold hundreds of thousands of clones, with around 85% observed a single time. The source material was PBMCs or T cells enriched from blood (not recorded which). These receptors were obtained from a woman in her forties or fifties with acute COVID-19. CDR3s include the opening cysteine and the closing phenylalanine or tryptophan. A D gene is named only where the DNA matches it firmly. Clone size is not always given. Where it is, it says once, few, many or a class for expanded clones.

>TRBJ1-2|TRBV19|TRBD1|.
CASRGGQRYGYTF
TGTGCCAGTAGGGGGGGACAGCGCTATGGCTACACCTTC
>TRBJ2-7|TRBV9|TRBD1|.
CASSVRSGTGDEQYF
TGTGCCAGCAGCGTACGATCGGGGACAGGGGACGAGCAGTACTTC
>TRBJ1-1|TRBV9|.|few
CASRDSMNTEAFF
TGTGCCAGCAGAGACAGTATGAACACTGAAGCTTTCTTT
>TRBJ1-6|TRBV4-1|.|.
CASSLESGQTFISPLHF
TGCGCCAGCAGCCTTGAGTCAGGACAGACGTTCATTTCACCCCTCCACTTT
>TRBJ1-2|TRBV7-3|TRBD1|.
CASSFTGGRGGYTF
TGTGCCAGCAGTTTTACAGGGGGGAGAGGTGGCTACACCTTC
>TRBJ1-1|TRBV9|.|.
CASSPLLNTEAFF
TGTGCCAGCAGCCCCCTCCTGAACACTGAAGCTTTCTTT
>TRBJ1-2|TRBV5-5|.|once
CASSLATEYYGYTF
TGTGCCAGCAGCTTGGCGACAGAGTACTATGGCTACACCTTC
>TRBJ2-5|TRBV5-1|.|.
CASSQDGGWLLETQYF
TGCGCCAGCAGCCAAGACGGGGGTTGGTTGTTGGAGACCCAGTACTTC
>TRBJ1-5|TRBV30|.|.
CAWNRDSRGNQPQHF
TGTGCCTGGAATAGGGACTCCCGAGGGAATCAGCCCCAGCATTTT
>TRBJ1-2|TRBV2|.|.
CASSSTRGANNYGYTF
TGTGCCAGCAGTTCGACCCGGGGGGCGAATAACTATGGCTACACCTTC
>TRBJ1-1|TRBV6-5|.|.
CASYPRRGEAFF
TGTGCCAGCTATCCCCGGAGGGGTGAAGCTTTCTTT
>TRBJ1-6|TRBV25-1|.|.
CASSEFERAPLHF
TGTGCCAGCAGTGAGTTCGAGCGAGCACCCCTCCACTTT
>TRBJ2-5|TRBV7-3|TRBD1|.
CASSEQGETQYF
TGTGCCAGCAGCGAACAGGGGGAGACCCAGTACTTC